These T cell receptor beta chains were read from a single sample in a study of blood T cell repertoires in COVID-19. Profiling relied on immunoSEQ multiplex PCR, and the TCRdb table lists in-frame clones only, not all of them. The data show some 130,000 clones, over 75% seen once. The sample taken for sequencing was peripheral blood. The receptors stem from a man aged 40-50 years with active or convalescent COVID-19. Both conserved end residues are part of each CDR3. D genes are given only for firm matches. Rows give clone size only sometimes, using once, few, many, or a class for an expanded clone.

size: NA; V: TRBV7-2; J: TRBJ2-7; D: NA; DNA: TGTGCCAGCAGCTTCTTAGGAGGCGCGAGCTCCTACGAGCAGTACTTC; CDR3: CASSFLGGASSYEQYF
size: once; V: TRBV7-9; J: TRBJ1-5; D: NA; DNA: TGTGCCAGCAGCCTATCCACAGGGACGGGTCAGCCCCAGCATTTT; CDR3: CASSLSTGTGQPQHF
size: NA; V: TRBV19; J: TRBJ2-1; D: TRBD1; DNA: TGTGCCAGTAGTACGACAGGGTCTACCGCCTTCAATGAGCAGTTCTTC; CDR3: CASSTTGSTAFNEQFF
size: many; V: TRBV4-1; J: TRBJ2-2; D: TRBD1; DNA: TGCGCCAGCAGCCAAACCGGGACAGGGTCCACCGGGGAGCTGTTTTTT; CDR3: CASSQTGTGSTGELFF
size: NA; V: TRBV6-5; J: TRBJ2-1; D: TRBD2; DNA: TGTGCCAGCAGATCTGGGACTAGCGGGGCAAATGAGCAGTTCTTC; CDR3: CASRSGTSGANEQFF
size: NA; V: TRBV5-1; J: TRBJ1-2; D: TRBD1; DNA: TGCGCCAGCGTAGGGACAGCGGGTGCCACATTGGATGGCTACACCTTC; CDR3: CASVGTAGATLDGYTF
size: NA; V: TRBV14; J: TRBJ2-7; D: NA; DNA: TGTGCCAGCAGCCAAGAAGGAGGTTTTTCCTCCTACGAGCAGTACTTC; CDR3: CASSQEGGFSSYEQYF
size: NA; V: TRBV9; J: TRBJ1-1; D: NA; DNA: TGTGCCAGCAGCGTAGGTCTTAGTGGACATCTGCAGACTGAAGCTTTCTTT; CDR3: CASSVGLSGHLQTEAFF
size: NA; V: TRBV30; J: TRBJ1-1; D: NA; DNA: TGTGCCTGGAACCACCCGGGACTGAAGAACACTGAAGCTTTCTTT; CDR3: CAWNHPGLKNTEAFF
size: NA; V: TRBV6-2/TRBV6-3; J: TRBJ2-7; D: TRBD2; DNA: TGTGCCAGCAGTTACCGCGGCGGGGGGAAATCTAACGAGCAGTACTTC; CDR3: CASSYRGGGKSNEQYF
size: many; V: TRBV5-5; J: TRBJ2-2; D: TRBD2; DNA: TGTGCCAGCAGCCCACGGACTAGCGGGGGCCGGAACACCGGGGAGCTGTTTTTT; CDR3: CASSPRTSGGRNTGELFF
size: NA; V: TRBV20-1; J: TRBJ1-3; D: TRBD1; DNA: TGCAGTGCTAGTGATTTTGACAGGGGGCCCGGAAACACCATATATTTT; CDR3: CSASDFDRGPGNTIYF
size: NA; V: TRBV7-6; J: TRBJ2-1; D: TRBD2; DNA: TGTGCCAGCAGCGGGACTAGCGGGGGTACGGAGCAGTTCTTC; CDR3: CASSGTSGGTEQFF
size: NA; V: TRBV2; J: TRBJ2-1; D: TRBD2; DNA: TGTGCCAGCAGTGGCGGGGGGCTGTCCTACAATGAGCAGTTCTTC; CDR3: CASSGGGLSYNEQFF
size: NA; V: TRBV7-9; J: TRBJ1-4; D: TRBD1; DNA: TGTGCCAGCAGCGAGACAGGGGTGGGTGAAAAACTGTTTTTT; CDR3: CASSETGVGEKLFF
size: once; V: TRBV10-3; J: TRBJ2-1; D: TRBD1; DNA: TGTGCCATCAGTGAGTCTGTTCAGGGGGTCAATGAGCAGTTCTTC; CDR3: CAISESVQGVNEQFF
size: NA; V: TRBV30; J: TRBJ2-7; D: NA; DNA: TGTGCCTGGACCAACAGGGTCGAGCAGTACTTC; CDR3: CAWTNRVEQYF
size: NA; V: TRBV14; J: TRBJ1-1; D: NA; DNA: TGTGCCAGCAGCCAATATTCGAACACTGAAGCTTTCTTT; CDR3: CASSQYSNTEAFF
size: NA; V: TRBV4-3; J: TRBJ2-2; D: TRBD2; DNA: TGCGCCAGCAGCCAAGCCCTAGCGGGGGGCCTCGTGAGTACCGGGGAGCTGTTTTTT; CDR3: CASSQALAGGLVSTGELFF
size: NA; V: TRBV9; J: TRBJ1-5; D: NA; DNA: TGTGCCAGCAGCGCGCCCCTAAGATTGGGCAATCAGCCCCAGCATTTT; CDR3: CASSAPLRLGNQPQHF
size: few; V: TRBV19; J: TRBJ2-2; D: TRBD1; DNA: TGTGCCAGTTCCGGGACAGGGAACACCGGGGAGCTGTTTTTT; CDR3: CASSGTGNTGELFF
size: NA; V: TRBV25-1; J: TRBJ1-5; D: NA; DNA: TGTGCCAGCGGCACCCAGGGGTTTCAGCCCCAGCATTTT; CDR3: CASGTQGFQPQHF
size: NA; V: TRBV7-2; J: TRBJ1-6; D: NA; DNA: TGTGCCAGCAGCATTAATGGACATGTCCTCAATTCACCCCTCCACTTT; CDR3: CASSINGHVLNSPLHF
size: NA; V: TRBV2; J: TRBJ1-2; D: NA; DNA: TGTGCCAGCAGTAGAGTTTATGGCTACACCTTC; CDR3: CASSRVYGYTF
size: once; V: TRBV6-5; J: TRBJ2-1; D: TRBD2; DNA: TGTGCCGGGGAGCGGGGGGGCTCCTACAATGAGCAGTTCTTC; CDR3: CAGERGGSYNEQFF
size: NA; V: TRBV12-3/TRBV12-4; J: TRBJ1-3; D: NA; DNA: TGTGCCAGCAGGCCAGGGACTGGAAACACCATATATTTT; CDR3: CASRPGTGNTIYF
size: NA; V: TRBV29-1; J: TRBJ1-2; D: NA; DNA: TGCAGCGTTGAAGCGGTAGCTAACTATGGCTACACCTTC; CDR3: CSVEAVANYGYTF
size: NA; V: TRBV5-1; J: TRBJ2-7; D: NA; DNA: TGCGCCAGCAGCTTGACGGGTTCAGCCTACGAGCAGTACTTC; CDR3: CASSLTGSAYEQYF
size: NA; V: TRBV11-1; J: TRBJ2-7; D: NA; DNA: TGTGCCAGCAGCTCGAGGACAACGAGCTACGAGCAGTACTTC; CDR3: CASSSRTTSYEQYF
size: once; V: TRBV5-1; J: TRBJ1-6; D: NA; DNA: TGCGCCAGCAGCTTGGACAGAAATAATTCACCCCTCCACTTT; CDR3: CASSLDRNNSPLHF
size: NA; V: TRBV3-1/TRBV3-2; J: TRBJ2-5; D: NA; DNA: TGTGCCAGCAGCCAAGATCGGTGGCTAGCGGAGACCCAGTACTTC; CDR3: CASSQDRWLAETQYF
size: NA; V: TRBV6-5; J: TRBJ1-4; D: NA; DNA: TGTGCCAGCAGTTACAGCCTTAATGAAAAACTGTTTTTT; CDR3: CASSYSLNEKLFF
size: NA; V: TRBV27; J: TRBJ1-6; D: TRBD1; DNA: TGTGCCAGCAGTTTATTACAGGGGGCGAGTAATTCACCCCTCCACTTT; CDR3: CASSLLQGASNSPLHF
size: NA; V: TRBV6-2/TRBV6-3; J: TRBJ1-5; D: NA; DNA: TGTGCCAGCAGTTACCGGGCAGGGAACAATCAGCCCCAGCATTTT; CDR3: CASSYRAGNNQPQHF
size: NA; V: TRBV19; J: TRBJ2-7; D: TRBD1; DNA: TGTGCCAGTAGTCAAGGGACAGGGAGGGCCTACGAGCAGTACTTC; CDR3: CASSQGTGRAYEQYF
size: NA; V: TRBV14; J: TRBJ2-7; D: TRBD2; DNA: TGTGCCAGCAGCCTTTTGGGGGGGAGCGAGCAGTACTTC; CDR3: CASSLLGGSEQYF
size: NA; V: TRBV29-1; J: TRBJ1-1; D: NA; DNA: TGCAGCGCCCAAACCGCCGGGAACACTGAAGCTTTCTTT; CDR3: CSAQTAGNTEAFF
size: once; V: TRBV5-6; J: TRBJ1-2; D: TRBD1; DNA: TGTGCCAGCAGCTTCACAGGGGTTAACTATGGCTACACCTTC; CDR3: CASSFTGVNYGYTF
size: NA; V: TRBV13; J: TRBJ2-5; D: TRBD2; DNA: TGTGCCAGCTCCCGTCGGCTAGCGGGCCTCGGGGATGCGTCGCCACACCAAGAGACCCAGTACTTC; CDR3: CASSRRLAGLGDASPHQETQYF
size: NA; V: TRBV3-1/TRBV3-2; J: TRBJ1-4; D: TRBD1; DNA: TGTGCCAGCAGCCAATCGACAGGGGAGTATGAAAAACTGTTTTTT; CDR3: CASSQSTGEYEKLFF
size: NA; V: TRBV5-6; J: TRBJ1-2; D: TRBD1; DNA: TGTGCCAGCAGCGCCGGGACAGGGGGCTACTATGGCTACACCTTC; CDR3: CASSAGTGGYYGYTF
size: NA; V: TRBV6-6; J: TRBJ2-7; D: TRBD1; DNA: TGTGCCAGCAGTTACTCCGAACAGGGGAGCGAGCAGTACTTC; CDR3: CASSYSEQGSEQYF
size: few; V: TRBV4-1; J: TRBJ1-6; D: NA; DNA: TGCGCCAGCAGCCTCCCGAGCTCCTATAATTCACCCCTCCACTTT; CDR3: CASSLPSSYNSPLHF
size: NA; V: TRBV11-2; J: TRBJ2-7; D: NA; DNA: TGTGCCAGCAGCTTGGTGGCATACTACGAGCAGTACTTC; CDR3: CASSLVAYYEQYF
size: NA; V: TRBV7-9; J: TRBJ1-3; D: NA; DNA: TGTGCCAGCAGCCCAGACGGGGGGGCACACACCATATATTTT; CDR3: CASSPDGGAHTIYF
size: NA; V: TRBV4-1; J: TRBJ1-5; D: NA; DNA: TGCGCCAGCAGCCAACCCCGGGGGGGGGCGGCAGTCTATCAGCCCCAGCATTTT; CDR3: CASSQPRGGAAVYQPQHF
size: NA; V: TRBV6-6; J: TRBJ2-1; D: NA; DNA: TGTGCCAGCAGTCAGGTACGGGTTACCTACAATGAGCAGTTCTTC; CDR3: CASSQVRVTYNEQFF
size: NA; V: TRBV10-1; J: TRBJ2-1; D: TRBD2; DNA: TGCGCCAGCAGTGATGCGGGACTAGCGGGGTACAATGAGCAGTTCTTC; CDR3: CASSDAGLAGYNEQFF
size: NA; V: TRBV6-5; J: TRBJ2-7; D: TRBD1; DNA: TGTGCCAGCAGTATCCGGGACAGGGGGGTCTACGAGCAGTACTTC; CDR3: CASSIRDRGVYEQYF
size: NA; V: TRBV2; J: TRBJ1-2; D: TRBD1; DNA: TGTGCCAGCAGCCCCGCAGAGGGGGCTGATGGCTACACCTTC; CDR3: CASSPAEGADGYTF
size: few; V: TRBV4-3; J: TRBJ1-3; D: NA; DNA: TGCGCCAGCAGCCAAGAAGGAGGGTCGGGAAACACCATATATTTT; CDR3: CASSQEGGSGNTIYF
size: NA; V: TRBV7-2; J: TRBJ2-5; D: NA; DNA: TGTGCCAGCAGCTTAGGGACACCATACCAAGAGACCCAGTACTTC; CDR3: CASSLGTPYQETQYF
size: NA; V: TRBV2; J: TRBJ2-6; D: NA; DNA: TGTGCCAGCCAGGCAGCTGGGGCCAACGTCCTGACTTTC; CDR3: CASQAAGANVLTF
size: NA; V: TRBV6-5; J: TRBJ1-6; D: TRBD1; DNA: TGTGCCAGCAGAACAGGGGATCATTCACCCCTCCACTTT; CDR3: CASRTGDHSPLHF
size: NA; V: TRBV14; J: TRBJ1-2; D: NA; DNA: TGTGCCAGCAGCCAAGAAGCCGGTCAGGGGCATGGCTACACCTTC; CDR3: CASSQEAGQGHGYTF
size: NA; V: TRBV11-2; J: TRBJ2-3; D: NA; DNA: TGTGCCAGCAGCCTACAGACAGCGATTAGCACAGATACGCAGTATTTT; CDR3: CASSLQTAISTDTQYF
size: few; V: TRBV7-9; J: TRBJ1-2; D: NA; DNA: TGTGCCAGCAGCACCTTGGACAGCCGTGGCTACACCTTC; CDR3: CASSTLDSRGYTF
size: many; V: TRBV9; J: TRBJ1-1; D: TRBD1; DNA: TGTGCCAGCAGCGTAGGGACAGGGAACACTGAAGCTTTCTTT; CDR3: CASSVGTGNTEAFF